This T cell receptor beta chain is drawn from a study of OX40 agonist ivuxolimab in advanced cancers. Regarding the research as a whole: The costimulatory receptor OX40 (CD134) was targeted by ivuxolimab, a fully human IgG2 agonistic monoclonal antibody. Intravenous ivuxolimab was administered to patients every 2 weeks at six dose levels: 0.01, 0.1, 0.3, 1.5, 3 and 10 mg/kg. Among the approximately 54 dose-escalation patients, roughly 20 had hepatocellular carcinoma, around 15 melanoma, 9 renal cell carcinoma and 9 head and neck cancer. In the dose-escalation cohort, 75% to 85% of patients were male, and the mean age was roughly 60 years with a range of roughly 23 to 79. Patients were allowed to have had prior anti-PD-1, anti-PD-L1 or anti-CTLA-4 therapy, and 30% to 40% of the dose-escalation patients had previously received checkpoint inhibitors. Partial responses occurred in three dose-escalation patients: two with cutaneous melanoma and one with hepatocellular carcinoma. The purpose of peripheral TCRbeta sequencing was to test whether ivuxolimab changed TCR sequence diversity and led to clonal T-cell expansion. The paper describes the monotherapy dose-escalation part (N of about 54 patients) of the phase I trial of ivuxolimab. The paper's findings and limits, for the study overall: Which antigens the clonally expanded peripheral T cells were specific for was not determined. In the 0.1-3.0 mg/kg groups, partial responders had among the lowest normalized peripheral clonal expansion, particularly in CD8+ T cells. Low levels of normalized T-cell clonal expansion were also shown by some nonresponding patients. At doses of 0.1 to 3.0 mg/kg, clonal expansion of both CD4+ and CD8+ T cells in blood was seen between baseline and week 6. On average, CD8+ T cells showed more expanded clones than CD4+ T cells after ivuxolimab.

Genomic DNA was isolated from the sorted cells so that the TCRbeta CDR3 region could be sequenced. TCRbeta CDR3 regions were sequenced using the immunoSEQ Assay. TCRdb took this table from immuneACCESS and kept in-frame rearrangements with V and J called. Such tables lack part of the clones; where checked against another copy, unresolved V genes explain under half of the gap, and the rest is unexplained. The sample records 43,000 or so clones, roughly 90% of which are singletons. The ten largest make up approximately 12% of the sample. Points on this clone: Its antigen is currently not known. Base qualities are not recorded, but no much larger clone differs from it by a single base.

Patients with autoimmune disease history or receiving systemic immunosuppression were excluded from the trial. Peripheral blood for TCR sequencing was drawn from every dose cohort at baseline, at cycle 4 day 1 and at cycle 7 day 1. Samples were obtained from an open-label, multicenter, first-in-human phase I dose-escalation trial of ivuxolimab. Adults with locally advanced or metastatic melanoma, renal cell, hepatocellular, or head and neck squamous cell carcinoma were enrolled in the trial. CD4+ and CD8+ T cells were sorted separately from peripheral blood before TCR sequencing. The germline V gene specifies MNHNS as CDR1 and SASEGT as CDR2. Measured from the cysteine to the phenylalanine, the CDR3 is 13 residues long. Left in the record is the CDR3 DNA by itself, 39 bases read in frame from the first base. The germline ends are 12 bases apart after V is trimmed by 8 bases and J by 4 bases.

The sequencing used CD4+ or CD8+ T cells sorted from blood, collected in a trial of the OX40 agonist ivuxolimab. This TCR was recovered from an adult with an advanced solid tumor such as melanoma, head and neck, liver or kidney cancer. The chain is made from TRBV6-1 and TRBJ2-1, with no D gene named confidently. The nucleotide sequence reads TGTGCCAGCGAATGGCTGTGGTACAATGAGCAGTTCTTC. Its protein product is CASEWLWYNEQFF.